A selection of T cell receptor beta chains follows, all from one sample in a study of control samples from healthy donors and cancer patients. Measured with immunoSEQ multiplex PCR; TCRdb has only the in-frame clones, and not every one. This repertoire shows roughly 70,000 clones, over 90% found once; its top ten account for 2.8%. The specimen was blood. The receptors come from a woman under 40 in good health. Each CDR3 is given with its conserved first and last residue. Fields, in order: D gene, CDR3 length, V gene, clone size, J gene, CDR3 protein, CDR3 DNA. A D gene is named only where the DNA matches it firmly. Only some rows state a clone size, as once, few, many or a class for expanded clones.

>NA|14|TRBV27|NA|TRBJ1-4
CASSSGLTTEKLFF
TGTGCCAGCAGCTCTGGGTTGACCACGGAAAAACTGTTTTTT
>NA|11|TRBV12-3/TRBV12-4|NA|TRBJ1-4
CASSWGEKLFF
TGTGCCAGCAGTTGGGGGGAAAAACTGTTTTTT
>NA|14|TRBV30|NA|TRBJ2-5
CAWEPGASQETQYF
TGTGCCTGGGAGCCGGGGGCCTCCCAAGAGACCCAGTACTTC
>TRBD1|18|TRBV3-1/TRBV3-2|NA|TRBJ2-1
CASSQDRDRGVPYNEQFF
TGTGCCAGCAGCCAGGACCGGGACAGAGGGGTCCCCTACAATGAGCAGTTCTTC
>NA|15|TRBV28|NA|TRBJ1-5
CASSLEPRSAQPQHF
TGTGCCAGCAGTTTGGAGCCGAGATCCGCCCAGCCCCAGCATTTT
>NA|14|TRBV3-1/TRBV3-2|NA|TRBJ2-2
CASSQSAGHGELFF
TGTGCCAGCAGCCAGTCTGCGGGGCACGGGGAGCTGTTTTTT
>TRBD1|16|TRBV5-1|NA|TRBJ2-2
CASSLVSGGVSGELFF
TGCGCCAGCAGCTTGGTTTCAGGGGGAGTTTCCGGGGAGCTGTTTTTT
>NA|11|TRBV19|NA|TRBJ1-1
CASSMGVEAFF
TGTGCCAGTAGTATGGGAGTTGAAGCTTTCTTT
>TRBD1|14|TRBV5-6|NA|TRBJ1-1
CASSLDRGWSEAFF
TGTGCCAGCAGCTTAGACAGGGGATGGTCTGAAGCTTTCTTT
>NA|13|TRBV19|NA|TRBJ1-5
CASSWQNNQPQHF
TGTGCCAGTAGTTGGCAGAACAATCAGCCCCAGCATTTT
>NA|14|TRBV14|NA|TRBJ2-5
CASSQDPGGKTQYF
TGTGCCAGCAGCCAAGATCCGGGTGGGAAGACCCAGTACTTC
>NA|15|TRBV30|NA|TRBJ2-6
CACPSGASGANVLTF
TGTGCCTGTCCCAGTGGGGCCTCTGGGGCCAACGTCCTGACTTTC
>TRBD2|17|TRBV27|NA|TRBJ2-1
CASSLWTLAGGPNEQFF
TGTGCCAGCAGTTTATGGACACTAGCGGGGGGCCCCAATGAGCAGTTCTTC
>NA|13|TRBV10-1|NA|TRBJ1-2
CASSGGPDGGYTF
TGCGCCAGCAGTGGCGGTCCTGACGGTGGCTACACCTTC
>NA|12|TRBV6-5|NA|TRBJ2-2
CASSWGTGELFF
TGTGCCAGCAGTTGGGGGACCGGGGAGCTGTTTTTT
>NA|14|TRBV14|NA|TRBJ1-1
CASSQEAGRTEAFF
TGTGCCAGCAGCCAAGAAGCGGGGAGAACTGAAGCTTTCTTT
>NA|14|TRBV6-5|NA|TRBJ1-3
CASSYSRGLNTIYF
TGTGCCAGCAGTTACTCGAGAGGGTTGAACACCATATATTTT
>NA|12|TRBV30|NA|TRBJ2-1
CAWSVLAVEQFF
TGTGCCTGGAGTGTTTTGGCGGTTGAGCAGTTCTTC
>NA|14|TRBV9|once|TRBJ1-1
CASNSGHPNTEAFF
TGTGCCAGCAACTCCGGACACCCGAACACTGAAGCTTTCTTT
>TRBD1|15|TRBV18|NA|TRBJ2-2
CASSPGQGNTGELFF
TGTGCCAGCTCACCCGGACAGGGGAACACCGGGGAGCTGTTTTTT